The rows below give T cell receptor beta chains drawn from one sample of a study of blood T cell repertoires in COVID-19. Profiled with immunoSEQ multiplex PCR; TCRdb holds only in-frame clones, not every one. This table has roughly 320,000 clones, 85% to 90% appearing once. The material sequenced was PBMCs or T cells enriched from blood (not recorded which). These receptors were collected from a man aged 25 to 40 who had recovered from COVID-19. CDR3s include the opening cysteine and the closing phenylalanine or tryptophan. Fields, in order: clone size, CDR3 length, D gene, V gene, J gene, CDR3 DNA, CDR3 protein. A D gene is named only where the DNA matches it firmly. Clone size, where shown, is once, few, many, or a class for clones that have expanded.

clone size: few
CDR3 length: 13
D gene: -
V gene: TRBV28
J gene: TRBJ1-2
CDR3 DNA: TGTGCCAGCAGTGGCGGGATTGTATATGGCTACACCTTC
CDR3 protein: CASSGGIVYGYTF

clone size: -
CDR3 length: 16
D gene: TRBD1
V gene: TRBV19
J gene: TRBJ1-2
CDR3 DNA: TGTGCCAGTAGTGAATACGGGACAGGGAAGAACTATGGCTACACCTTC
CDR3 protein: CASSEYGTGKNYGYTF

clone size: -
CDR3 length: 15
D gene: -
V gene: TRBV3-1/TRBV3-2
J gene: TRBJ1-5
CDR3 DNA: TGTGCCAGCAGCCGGGACTTTTATAGCAATCAGCCCCAGCATTTT
CDR3 protein: CASSRDFYSNQPQHF

clone size: once
CDR3 length: 16
D gene: -
V gene: TRBV28
J gene: TRBJ1-2
CDR3 DNA: TGTGCCAGCACCGGCCAGGCGGCAGGGTGGTATTATGGCTACACCTTC
CDR3 protein: CASTGQAAGWYYGYTF

clone size: -
CDR3 length: 14
D gene: TRBD1
V gene: TRBV3-1/TRBV3-2
J gene: TRBJ2-5
CDR3 DNA: TGTGCCAGCAGCCAAGGAGGGGGCGTGGAGACCCAGTACTTC
CDR3 protein: CASSQGGGVETQYF

clone size: -
CDR3 length: 16
D gene: -
V gene: TRBV4-1
J gene: TRBJ2-7
CDR3 DNA: TGCGCCAGCAGCCAAGATCAGGTCAGCGGAGTAGCCGAGCAGTACTTC
CDR3 protein: CASSQDQVSGVAEQYF

clone size: -
CDR3 length: 12
D gene: -
V gene: TRBV12-3/TRBV12-4
J gene: TRBJ1-5
CDR3 DNA: TGTGCCAGCAGTTATATCAATCAGCCCCAGCATTTT
CDR3 protein: CASSYINQPQHF

clone size: -
CDR3 length: 15
D gene: -
V gene: TRBV6-5
J gene: TRBJ1-3
CDR3 DNA: TGTGCCAGCAGTTACGGGCAGCTCTCTGGAAACACCATATATTTT
CDR3 protein: CASSYGQLSGNTIYF

clone size: -
CDR3 length: 13
D gene: TRBD1
V gene: TRBV15
J gene: TRBJ1-1
CDR3 DNA: TGTGCCACCAGCGATCCAGGGGGAACTGAAGCTTTCTTT
CDR3 protein: CATSDPGGTEAFF

clone size: -
CDR3 length: 16
D gene: -
V gene: TRBV19
J gene: TRBJ2-3
CDR3 DNA: TGTGCCAGTAGTATAACTCGGACATCTAGCACAGATACGCAGTATTTT
CDR3 protein: CASSITRTSSTDTQYF

clone size: -
CDR3 length: 14
D gene: TRBD1
V gene: TRBV27
J gene: TRBJ2-7
CDR3 DNA: TGTGCCAGCAGTCCCAACAGGGGTGACTACGAGCAGTACTTC
CDR3 protein: CASSPNRGDYEQYF

clone size: -
CDR3 length: 18
D gene: TRBD1
V gene: TRBV2
J gene: TRBJ1-1
CDR3 DNA: TGTGCCAGCAGAGCTCTGGACAGGGGGCGATCGAGGAACACTGAAGCTTTCTTT
CDR3 protein: CASRALDRGRSRNTEAFF

clone size: few
CDR3 length: 11
D gene: -
V gene: TRBV9
J gene: TRBJ2-7
CDR3 DNA: TGTGCCAGCAGCGTGGGGACAGAGCAGTACTTC
CDR3 protein: CASSVGTEQYF

clone size: -
CDR3 length: 15
D gene: TRBD1
V gene: TRBV19
J gene: TRBJ1-1
CDR3 DNA: TGTGCCAGTAGTCTCGGGACAGGGCTGCCCACTGAAGCTTTCTTT
CDR3 protein: CASSLGTGLPTEAFF

clone size: -
CDR3 length: 16
D gene: TRBD2
V gene: TRBV15
J gene: TRBJ2-6
CDR3 DNA: TGTGCCACCAGCCCCTGGGGGGGTTCTGGGGCCAACGTCCTGACTTTC
CDR3 protein: CATSPWGGSGANVLTF

clone size: -
CDR3 length: 16
D gene: TRBD2
V gene: TRBV4-1
J gene: TRBJ2-1
CDR3 DNA: TGCGCCAGCAGCCAAGATAGGACTAGCGGAGTTAATGAGCAGTTCTTC
CDR3 protein: CASSQDRTSGVNEQFF

clone size: -
CDR3 length: 12
D gene: -
V gene: TRBV24-1
J gene: TRBJ1-2
CDR3 DNA: TGTGCCACCAGGGACAGTAACTATGGCTACACCTTC
CDR3 protein: CATRDSNYGYTF

clone size: -
CDR3 length: 14
D gene: TRBD1
V gene: TRBV3-1/TRBV3-2
J gene: TRBJ2-2
CDR3 DNA: TGTGCCAGCAGCCGACAGGGCTCGACCGGGGAGCTGTTTTTT
CDR3 protein: CASSRQGSTGELFF

clone size: -
CDR3 length: 13
D gene: -
V gene: TRBV21-1
J gene: TRBJ1-1
CDR3 DNA: TGTGCCCCCCGGCCAGGCCCGAACACTGAAGCTTTCTTT
CDR3 protein: CAPRPGPNTEAFF

clone size: -
CDR3 length: 13
D gene: -
V gene: TRBV29-1
J gene: TRBJ1-1
CDR3 DNA: TGCAGCGTTCTCAGGGGATGGAACACTGAAGCTTTCTTT
CDR3 protein: CSVLRGWNTEAFF

clone size: -
CDR3 length: 21
D gene: TRBD2
V gene: TRBV28
J gene: TRBJ2-5
CDR3 DNA: TGTGCCAGCGGTGGACAGGGGTTCAGGAGACTAGCGGGGGACTTACAAGAGACCCAGTACTTC
CDR3 protein: CASGGQGFRRLAGDLQETQYF

clone size: -
CDR3 length: 14
D gene: TRBD1
V gene: TRBV27
J gene: TRBJ1-5
CDR3 DNA: TGTGCCAGCAGGGGGACAGGGCTTTATCAGCCCCAGCATTTT
CDR3 protein: CASRGTGLYQPQHF

clone size: -
CDR3 length: 16
D gene: TRBD2
V gene: TRBV7-9
J gene: TRBJ2-5
CDR3 DNA: TGTGCCAGCAGCTTACTAGCGGGAGCCTTGCAGGGGACCCAGTACTTC
CDR3 protein: CASSLLAGALQGTQYF

clone size: -
CDR3 length: 17
D gene: TRBD2
V gene: TRBV7-2
J gene: TRBJ2-4
CDR3 DNA: TGTGCCAGCAGCTTAGGGGGACTAGCGGTAGCCAAAAACATTCAGTACTTC
CDR3 protein: CASSLGGLAVAKNIQYF

clone size: -
CDR3 length: 16
D gene: TRBD2
V gene: TRBV6-6
J gene: TRBJ2-7
CDR3 DNA: TGTGCCAGCAGTCCCCAGGGAGCGGGAGGGCCCCACGAGCAGTACTTC
CDR3 protein: CASSPQGAGGPHEQYF

clone size: -
CDR3 length: 17
D gene: TRBD1
V gene: TRBV11-3
J gene: TRBJ1-2
CDR3 DNA: TGTGCCAGCAGCTTTAGAGGGACAGGGAGTTCCATCTATGGCTACACCTTC
CDR3 protein: CASSFRGTGSSIYGYTF

clone size: -
CDR3 length: 17
D gene: -
V gene: TRBV23-1
J gene: TRBJ2-3
CDR3 DNA: TGCGCCAGCAGTCACCTACGACAGGAAGGGACCTCAGATACGCAGTATTTT
CDR3 protein: CASSHLRQEGTSDTQYF

clone size: -
CDR3 length: 16
D gene: TRBD1
V gene: TRBV19
J gene: TRBJ2-2
CDR3 DNA: TGTGCCAGTAGTATAATAGGACCAGGGGGCCTCGGGGAGCTGTTTTTT
CDR3 protein: CASSIIGPGGLGELFF

clone size: -
CDR3 length: 12
D gene: -
V gene: TRBV19
J gene: TRBJ1-1
CDR3 DNA: TGTGCCAGCCTTGTCTCCAACACTGAAGCTTTCTTT
CDR3 protein: CASLVSNTEAFF

clone size: -
CDR3 length: 16
D gene: -
V gene: TRBV6-6
J gene: TRBJ2-1
CDR3 DNA: TGTGCCAGCACGATCCAGAAGGGGTCATCCTACAATGAGCAGTTCTTC
CDR3 protein: CASTIQKGSSYNEQFF

clone size: -
CDR3 length: 14
D gene: -
V gene: TRBV7-9
J gene: TRBJ1-3
CDR3 DNA: TGTGCCAGCAGCTCCCAACTCTCTGGAAACACCATATATTTT
CDR3 protein: CASSSQLSGNTIYF

clone size: -
CDR3 length: 15
D gene: -
V gene: TRBV30
J gene: TRBJ1-4
CDR3 DNA: TGTGCCTGGATGACCCCTGGCGGGGAGAGTGAAAAACTGTTTTTT
CDR3 protein: CAWMTPGGESEKLFF

clone size: -
CDR3 length: 15
D gene: -
V gene: TRBV19
J gene: TRBJ1-6
CDR3 DNA: TGTGCCAGTAGTATCGGTGGGACTGCCCGTTCACCCCTCCACTTT
CDR3 protein: CASSIGGTARSPLHF

clone size: -
CDR3 length: 14
D gene: TRBD1
V gene: TRBV12-5
J gene: TRBJ2-7
CDR3 DNA: TGTGCTAGTGGTTTCGAACAGGGGATTCGGGAGCAGTACTTC
CDR3 protein: CASGFEQGIREQYF

clone size: few
CDR3 length: 16
D gene: -
V gene: TRBV5-4
J gene: TRBJ2-3
CDR3 DNA: TGTGCCAGCAGCTTGAGGGGACGCGGGGTTCAAGATACGCAGTATTTT
CDR3 protein: CASSLRGRGVQDTQYF

clone size: once
CDR3 length: 11
D gene: -
V gene: TRBV6-1
J gene: TRBJ1-5
CDR3 DNA: TGTGCCAGCAGTGAATTTCTCCCCCAGCATTTT
CDR3 protein: CASSEFLPQHF

clone size: -
CDR3 length: 14
D gene: TRBD1
V gene: TRBV5-1
J gene: TRBJ2-1
CDR3 DNA: TGCGCCAGCAACTCGGACAGGGGGCACAATGAGCAGTTCTTC
CDR3 protein: CASNSDRGHNEQFF

clone size: -
CDR3 length: 16
D gene: TRBD2
V gene: TRBV6-2/TRBV6-3
J gene: TRBJ2-1
CDR3 DNA: TGTGCCAGCAGCCCTACGGGACTAGCATCCCGCCGGGAGCAGTTCTTC
CDR3 protein: CASSPTGLASRREQFF

clone size: once
CDR3 length: 16
D gene: -
V gene: TRBV5-1
J gene: TRBJ2-2
CDR3 DNA: TGCGCCAGCAGCTTGGCTGAGACTAGGCGGGCCGGGGAGCTGTTTTTT
CDR3 protein: CASSLAETRRAGELFF

clone size: -
CDR3 length: 16
D gene: -
V gene: TRBV10-1
J gene: TRBJ1-1
CDR3 DNA: TGCGCCAGCAGTGAGTCTGCCGGGGGGGGAGGCACTGAAGCTTTCTTT
CDR3 protein: CASSESAGGGGTEAFF

clone size: -
CDR3 length: 15
D gene: TRBD2
V gene: TRBV14
J gene: TRBJ2-1
CDR3 DNA: TGTGCCAGCAGCAGGGCTCTGGGGGGGTTAAATGAGCAGTTCTTC
CDR3 protein: CASSRALGGLNEQFF

clone size: -
CDR3 length: 13
D gene: -
V gene: TRBV5-5
J gene: TRBJ2-5
CDR3 DNA: TGTGCCAGCGATCGGGAATTCCGGGAGACCCAGTACTTC
CDR3 protein: CASDREFRETQYF

clone size: -
CDR3 length: 15
D gene: -
V gene: TRBV5-1
J gene: TRBJ2-1
CDR3 DNA: TGCGCCAGCAGCTTGTTACCCAGCTCCTACAATGAGCAGTTCTTC
CDR3 protein: CASSLLPSSYNEQFF

clone size: -
CDR3 length: 16
D gene: TRBD2
V gene: TRBV30
J gene: TRBJ2-3
CDR3 DNA: TGTGCCTGGACCAACGGGGCTAGCGGCAGCACAGATACGCAGTATTTT
CDR3 protein: CAWTNGASGSTDTQYF

clone size: -
CDR3 length: 15
D gene: TRBD1
V gene: TRBV19
J gene: TRBJ2-3
CDR3 DNA: TGTGCCAGTAGTATCCTCGGCCGCAGGGGGGATACGCAGTATTTT
CDR3 protein: CASSILGRRGDTQYF

clone size: -
CDR3 length: 17
D gene: TRBD2
V gene: TRBV3-1/TRBV3-2
J gene: TRBJ2-4
CDR3 DNA: TGTGCCAGCAGCCTAGGGGGAAGCGGGAGGGCCGGGAACATTCAGTACTTC
CDR3 protein: CASSLGGSGRAGNIQYF

clone size: -
CDR3 length: 15
D gene: -
V gene: TRBV5-1
J gene: TRBJ1-1
CDR3 DNA: TGCGCCAGCAGCTTGAAAGCAGGGGCTATCACTGAAGCTTTCTTT
CDR3 protein: CASSLKAGAITEAFF

clone size: -
CDR3 length: 14
D gene: -
V gene: TRBV19
J gene: TRBJ1-4
CDR3 DNA: TGTGCCAGTAGTGCCGGGGTAACTAATGAAAAACTGTTTTTT
CDR3 protein: CASSAGVTNEKLFF

clone size: -
CDR3 length: 16
D gene: -
V gene: TRBV28
J gene: TRBJ2-1
CDR3 DNA: TGTGCCAGCAGTCGGAGAAGGCAGGGTTCCTACAATGAGCAGTTCTTC
CDR3 protein: CASSRRRQGSYNEQFF

clone size: -
CDR3 length: 15
D gene: -
V gene: TRBV15
J gene: TRBJ1-2
CDR3 DNA: TGTGCCACCAGCTGGGGGGAGGGAGTCTCCTATGGCTACACCTTC
CDR3 protein: CATSWGEGVSYGYTF

clone size: -
CDR3 length: 18
D gene: TRBD2
V gene: TRBV7-2
J gene: TRBJ2-5
CDR3 DNA: TGTGCCAGCAGCTTAGGGACCCTAGCGGGAGGGGTAGGGGAGACCCAGTACTTC
CDR3 protein: CASSLGTLAGGVGETQYF

clone size: few
CDR3 length: 15
D gene: TRBD1
V gene: TRBV7-8
J gene: TRBJ2-7
CDR3 DNA: TGTGCCAGCAGCCCACCCGGGCAGGGGGATTACGAGCAGTACTTC
CDR3 protein: CASSPPGQGDYEQYF

clone size: -
CDR3 length: 13
D gene: -
V gene: TRBV30
J gene: TRBJ1-6
CDR3 DNA: TGTGCCTGGAGGTGGAGGTACAATTCACCCCTCCACTTT
CDR3 protein: CAWRWRYNSPLHF

clone size: -
CDR3 length: 14
D gene: -
V gene: TRBV27
J gene: TRBJ2-7
CDR3 DNA: TGTGCCAGCAGTTTAACACAGGGAAACTACGAGCAGTACTTC
CDR3 protein: CASSLTQGNYEQYF

clone size: -
CDR3 length: 12
D gene: TRBD2
V gene: TRBV25-1
J gene: TRBJ2-3
CDR3 DNA: TGTGCCAGCAGTTCGACTAGCGGCAAGCAGTATTTT
CDR3 protein: CASSSTSGKQYF

clone size: -
CDR3 length: 16
D gene: TRBD2
V gene: TRBV5-1
J gene: TRBJ2-5
CDR3 DNA: TGCGCCAGCAGCTTGACTAGCGGGGGAACCCAAGAGACCCAGTACTTC
CDR3 protein: CASSLTSGGTQETQYF

clone size: -
CDR3 length: 12
D gene: TRBD1
V gene: TRBV29-1
J gene: TRBJ2-3
CDR3 DNA: TGCAGCGTATCACAGGGGAGCGGTACGCAGTATTTT
CDR3 protein: CSVSQGSGTQYF

clone size: -
CDR3 length: 12
D gene: -
V gene: TRBV5-1
J gene: TRBJ1-2
CDR3 DNA: TGCGCCAGCAGCGAGGGAAACTATGGCTACACCTTC
CDR3 protein: CASSEGNYGYTF

clone size: -
CDR3 length: 14
D gene: TRBD2
V gene: TRBV7-2
J gene: TRBJ2-1
CDR3 DNA: TGTGCCAGCAGCTTCTCACTAGCGGCCGGGGTGCAGTTCTTC
CDR3 protein: CASSFSLAAGVQFF